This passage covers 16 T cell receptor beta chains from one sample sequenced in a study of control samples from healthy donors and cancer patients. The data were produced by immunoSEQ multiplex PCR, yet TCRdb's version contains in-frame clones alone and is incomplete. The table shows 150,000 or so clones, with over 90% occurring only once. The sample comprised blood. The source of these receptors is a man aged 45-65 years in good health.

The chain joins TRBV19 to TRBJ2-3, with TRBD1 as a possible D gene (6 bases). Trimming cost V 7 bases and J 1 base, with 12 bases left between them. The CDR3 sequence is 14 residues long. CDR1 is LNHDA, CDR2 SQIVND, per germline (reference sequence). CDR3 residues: CASTLGHRTDTQYF. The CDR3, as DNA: TGTGCCAGTACCCTGGGACACCGCACAGATACGCAGTATTTT. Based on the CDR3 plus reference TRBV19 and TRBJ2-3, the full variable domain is DGGITQSPKYLFRKEGQNVTLSCEQNLNHDAMYWYRQDPGQGLRLIYYSQIVNDFQKGDIAEGYSVSREKKESFPLTVTSAQKNPTAFYLCASTLGHRTDTQYFGPGTRLTVL.

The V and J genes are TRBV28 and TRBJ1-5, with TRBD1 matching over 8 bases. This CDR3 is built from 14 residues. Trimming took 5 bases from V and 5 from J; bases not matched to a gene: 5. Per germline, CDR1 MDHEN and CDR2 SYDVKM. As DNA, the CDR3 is TGTGCCAGCAGTCGGACAGGGTTTTATCAGCCCCAGCATTTT. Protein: CASSRTGFYQPQHF.

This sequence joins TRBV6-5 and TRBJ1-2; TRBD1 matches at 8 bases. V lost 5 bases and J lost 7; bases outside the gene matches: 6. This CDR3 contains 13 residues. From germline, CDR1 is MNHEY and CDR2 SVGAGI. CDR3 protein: CASSPDRGTGYTF. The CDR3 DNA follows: TGTGCCAGCAGTCCCGACAGGGGCACTGGCTACACCTTC.

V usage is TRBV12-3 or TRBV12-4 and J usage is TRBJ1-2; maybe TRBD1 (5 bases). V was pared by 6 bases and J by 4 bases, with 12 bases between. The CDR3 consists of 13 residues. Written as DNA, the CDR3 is TGTGCCAGCAGCGAACGAGGGGCCTATGGCTACACCTTC. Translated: CASSERGAYGYTF.

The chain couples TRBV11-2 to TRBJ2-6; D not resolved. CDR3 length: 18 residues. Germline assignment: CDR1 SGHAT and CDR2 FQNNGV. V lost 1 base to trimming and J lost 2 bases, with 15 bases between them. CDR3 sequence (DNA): TGTGCCAGCAGCTTAGGAACGCCGGAGATCCCTGGGGCCAACGTCCTGACTTTC. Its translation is CASSLGTPEIPGANVLTF.

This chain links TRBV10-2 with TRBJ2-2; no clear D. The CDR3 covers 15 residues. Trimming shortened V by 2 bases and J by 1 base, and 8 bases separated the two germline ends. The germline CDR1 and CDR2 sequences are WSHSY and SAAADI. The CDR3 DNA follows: TGCGCCAGCAGTGAGCCTCGGCTGAACACCGGGGAGCTGTTTTTT. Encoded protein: CASSEPRLNTGELFF.

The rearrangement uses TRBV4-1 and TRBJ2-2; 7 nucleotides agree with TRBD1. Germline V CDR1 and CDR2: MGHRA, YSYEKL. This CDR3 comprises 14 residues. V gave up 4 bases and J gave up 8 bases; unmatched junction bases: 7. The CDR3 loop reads CASSRRQGFGELFF. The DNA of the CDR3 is TGCGCCAGCAGCCGCAGACAGGGATTTGGGGAGCTGTTTTTT.

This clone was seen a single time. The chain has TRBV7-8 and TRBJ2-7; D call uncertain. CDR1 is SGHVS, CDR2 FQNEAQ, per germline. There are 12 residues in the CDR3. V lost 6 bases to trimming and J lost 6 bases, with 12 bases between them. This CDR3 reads CASSPSRSEQYF. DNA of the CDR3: TGTGCCAGCAGTCCCTCGCGGAGCGAGCAGTACTTC.

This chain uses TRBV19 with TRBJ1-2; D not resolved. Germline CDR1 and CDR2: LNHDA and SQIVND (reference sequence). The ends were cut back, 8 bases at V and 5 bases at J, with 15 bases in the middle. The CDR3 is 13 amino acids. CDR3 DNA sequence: TGTGCCAGTCAATACGGGTCTCGTTATGGCTACACCTTC. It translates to CASQYGSRYGYTF.

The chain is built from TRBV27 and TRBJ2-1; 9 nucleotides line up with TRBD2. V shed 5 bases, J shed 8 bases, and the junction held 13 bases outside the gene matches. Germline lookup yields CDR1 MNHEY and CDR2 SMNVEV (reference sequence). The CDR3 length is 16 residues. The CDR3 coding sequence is TGTGCCAGCAGTCCCCGCAGGGGCAGCGGGAGGTATGAGCAGTTCTTC. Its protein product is CASSPRRGSGRYEQFF.

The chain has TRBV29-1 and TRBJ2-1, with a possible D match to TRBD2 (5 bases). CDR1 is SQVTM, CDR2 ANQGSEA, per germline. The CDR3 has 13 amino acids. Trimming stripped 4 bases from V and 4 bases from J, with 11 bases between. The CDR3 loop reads CSVAQTGYNEQFF. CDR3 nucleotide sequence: TGCAGCGTTGCACAAACGGGGTACAATGAGCAGTTCTTC.

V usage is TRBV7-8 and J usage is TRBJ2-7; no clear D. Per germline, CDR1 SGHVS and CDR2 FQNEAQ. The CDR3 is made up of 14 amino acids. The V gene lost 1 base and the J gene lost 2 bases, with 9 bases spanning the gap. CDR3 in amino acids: CASSLEAATYEQYF. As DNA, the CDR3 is TGTGCCAGCAGCTTAGAGGCCGCTACCTACGAGCAGTACTTC.

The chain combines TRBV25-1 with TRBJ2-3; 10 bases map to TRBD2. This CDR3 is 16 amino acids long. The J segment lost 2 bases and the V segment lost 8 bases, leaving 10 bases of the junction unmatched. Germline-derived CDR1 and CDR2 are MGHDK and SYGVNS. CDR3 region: CASGTAGTSDTDTQYF. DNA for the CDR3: TGTGCCAGCGGGACAGCCGGGACTAGCGACACAGATACGCAGTATTTT.

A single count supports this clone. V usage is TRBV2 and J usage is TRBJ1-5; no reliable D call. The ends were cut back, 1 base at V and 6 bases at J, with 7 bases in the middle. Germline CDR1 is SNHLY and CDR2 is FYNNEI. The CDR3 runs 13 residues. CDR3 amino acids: CASSEGPSQPQHF. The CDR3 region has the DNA TGTGCCAGCAGTGAAGGTCCCAGTCAGCCCCAGCATTTT.

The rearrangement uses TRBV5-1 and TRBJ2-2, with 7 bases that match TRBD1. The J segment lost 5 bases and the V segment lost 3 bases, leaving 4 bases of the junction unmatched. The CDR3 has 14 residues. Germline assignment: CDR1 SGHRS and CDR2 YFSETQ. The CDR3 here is CASSSGQPTGELFF. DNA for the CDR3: TGCGCCAGCAGCTCGGGACAGCCTACCGGGGAGCTGTTTTTT.

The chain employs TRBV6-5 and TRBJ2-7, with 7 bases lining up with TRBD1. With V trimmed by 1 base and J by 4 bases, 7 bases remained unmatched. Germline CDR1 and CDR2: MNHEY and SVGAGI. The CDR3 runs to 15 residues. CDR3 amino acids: CASSYLLGGAYEQYF. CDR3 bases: TGTGCCAGCAGTTACTTGTTAGGGGGCGCTTACGAGCAGTACTTC.